A selection of T cell receptor beta chains follows, all from one sample in a study of cytomegalovirus exposure and HLA in healthy donors. Measured with immunoSEQ multiplex PCR; TCRdb has only the in-frame clones, and not every one. The table lists about 120,000 clones, about three quarters of them singletons. The specimen sequenced was PBMCs. The receptors come from a woman aged 55-70 years in good health and CMV-seropositive. Both conserved end residues are part of each CDR3. D genes are given only for firm matches. A clone size is listed for some rows: how often the clone was seen (once, few, many), or a class if it is expanded.

d_call,j_call,v_call,clone_size,cdr3_nt,cdr3_aa
TRBD1,TRBJ1-3,TRBV5-1,.,TGCGCCAGCAGCTACGCCGGACCAGGGGGCGCGGGGAGCTCTGGAAACACCATATATTTT,CASSYAGPGGAGSSGNTIYF
.,TRBJ2-7,TRBV5-1,.,TGCGCCAGCAGTGTCGGGAGCCGCTACGAGCAGTACTTC,CASSVGSRYEQYF
.,TRBJ1-1,TRBV4-1,.,TGCGCCAGCAGCCAATCCTCTGGGGGGTGGACTGAAGCTTTCTTT,CASSQSSGGWTEAFF
TRBD1,TRBJ2-1,TRBV7-7,.,TGTGCCAGCAGCACCAACAGGGGTGAGCAGTTCTTC,CASSTNRGEQFF
.,TRBJ1-2,TRBV11-2,few,TGTGCCAGCACCCCTAGCTATGGCTACACCTTC,CASTPSYGYTF
.,TRBJ2-3,TRBV15,.,TGTGCCACCAGCTTTAAGGTTAGCCGAAGCACAGATACGCAGTATTTT,CATSFKVSRSTDTQYF
.,TRBJ2-4,TRBV21-1,.,TGTGCCAGCAGCACCGGGACAGGGAGAGCGCCTGAGGCCAAAAACATTCAGTACTTC,CASSTGTGRAPEAKNIQYF
TRBD2,TRBJ2-7,TRBV5-1,.,TGCGCCAGCAGCTTATCCGGGACTAGAAGCTACGAGCAGTACTTC,CASSLSGTRSYEQYF
TRBD1,TRBJ2-1,TRBV7-2,.,TGTGCCAGCAGCTGGACAGGGACGGGGTACAATGAGCAGTTCTTC,CASSWTGTGYNEQFF
.,TRBJ2-5,TRBV6-5,.,TGTGCCAGCAGGACGGGTTATAGGTGGGAAGAGACCCAGTACTTC,CASRTGYRWEETQYF
TRBD1,TRBJ2-7,TRBV19,.,TGTGCCAGTAGGGAATCCGGACAGGGGGCCTTCTACGAGCAGTACTTC,CASRESGQGAFYEQYF
.,TRBJ2-7,TRBV4-1,.,TGCGCCAGCAGCCAAGAACACCGAGGGACTGCATTCTACGAGCAGTACTTC,CASSQEHRGTAFYEQYF
TRBD2,TRBJ2-1,TRBV2,.,TGTGCCAGCAGTGAATCCACTAGCGGGAGAGGTGAGCAGTTCTTC,CASSESTSGRGEQFF
TRBD1,TRBJ1-2,TRBV4-2,.,TGTGCCAGCAGCCAAGATATAATTCGGGCGGGACAGGGAAGCGGCTACACCTTC,CASSQDIIRAGQGSGYTF
TRBD2,TRBJ2-1,TRBV19,.,TGTGCCAGTAGCCAGACTAGCGGGAGTCCCTACAATGAGCAGTTCTTC,CASSQTSGSPYNEQFF
TRBD2,TRBJ2-3,TRBV6-5,.,TGTGCCAGCAGTTTATTCTCTAGCGGGGGCACAGGTACGCAGTATTTT,CASSLFSSGGTGTQYF
.,TRBJ2-1,TRBV18,.,TGTGCCAGCTCACAGCGAAAGCTAGATCTTTACAATGAGCAGTTCTTC,CASSQRKLDLYNEQFF
.,TRBJ1-4,TRBV5-4,once,TGTGCCAGCAGCTTAGACTACCACGCGGAAAAACTGTTTTTT,CASSLDYHAEKLFF
TRBD2,TRBJ2-7,TRBV14,once,TGTGCCAGCAGCCAAGGGGGGGAGGGCCCCTACGAGCAGTACTTC,CASSQGGEGPYEQYF
TRBD2,TRBJ2-6,TRBV4-2,.,TGTGCCAGCAGGAGAGCGGGACGGAGCTCTGGGGCCAACGTCCTGACTTTC,CASRRAGRSSGANVLTF
TRBD2,TRBJ2-7,TRBV7-6,once,TGTGCCAGCAGTCTAGCGGTCGACTACGAGCAGTACTTC,CASSLAVDYEQYF
TRBD1,TRBJ1-1,TRBV5-1,.,TGCGCCAGCAGCGAGGGACAGGGAAACACTGAAGCTTTCTTT,CASSEGQGNTEAFF
.,TRBJ2-7,TRBV6-5,.,TGTGCCAGCAGTGAAATGGTGGGTGGAGGGGAGCAGTACTTC,CASSEMVGGGEQYF
TRBD2,TRBJ2-1,TRBV7-9,.,TGTGCCAGCAGACCCAGCGGGAGTGTGAATGAGCAGTTCTTC,CASRPSGSVNEQFF
TRBD2,TRBJ2-3,TRBV27,once,TGTGCCAGTTGCCCGGGACTAGCAATAGATACGCAGTATTTT,CASCPGLAIDTQYF
.,TRBJ2-2,TRBV6-1,.,TGTGCCAGCAGTGCCCGACAGGCGAACACCGGGGAGCTGTTTTTT,CASSARQANTGELFF
TRBD1,TRBJ1-5,TRBV19,once,TGTGCCAGTAGTATTGGACAGGGGTATCAGCCCCAGCATTTT,CASSIGQGYQPQHF
TRBD1,TRBJ1-1,TRBV5-1,.,TGCGCCAGCAGCCGGACAGGCAAAGACACTGAAGCTTTCTTT,CASSRTGKDTEAFF
.,TRBJ2-5,TRBV28,once,TGTGCCAGCGCCCTCCTAAGGGAGCAGTACTTC,CASALLREQYF
.,TRBJ2-7,TRBV7-2,few,TGTGCCAGCAGCTTTTCATACGGGAGAGGTGGATACGAGCAGTACTTC,CASSFSYGRGGYEQYF
TRBD2,TRBJ2-5,TRBV9,.,TGTGCCAGCAGCGTATCTCCCCGGGCGGGAGGGTGGGGAGAGACCCAGTACTTC,CASSVSPRAGGWGETQYF
.,TRBJ2-1,TRBV27,.,TGTGCCAGCAGTTTATCCACAGCCTACAATGAGCAGTTCTTC,CASSLSTAYNEQFF
TRBD1,TRBJ1-6,TRBV19,.,TGTGCCAGTAGTCGGACCGGGACAGGTGGTTCACCCCTCCACTTT,CASSRTGTGGSPLHF
TRBD2,TRBJ2-5,TRBV7-6,.,TGTGCCAGCAGTGGGGGAGCGGGAGCGGGGACCCAGTACTTC,CASSGGAGAGTQYF